These T cell receptor beta chains were read from a single sample in a study of CD8+CD57+ T cells in acquired aplastic anemia. TCRdb fed the reads into MiXCR, producing one record per CDR3 protein. This table holds some 130,000 distinct CDR3 sequences, less than 45% found once. The sample was sorted CD4+, CD8+, or CD8+CD57+ T cells (not recorded which) from PBMCs. The receptors stem from a human donor in good health, serving as a control. CDR3s include the opening cysteine and the closing phenylalanine or tryptophan. A D gene is named only where the DNA matches it firmly. Some rows have no size entry. The others give once, few or many, or a class for an expanded clone.

D gene: TRBD1
V gene: TRBV24-1
clone size: NA
J gene: TRBJ2-5
CDR3 protein: CATSGTGEETQYF
CDR3 DNA: TGTGCCACCAGTGGGACAGGGGAAGAGACCCAGTACTTC

D gene: NA
V gene: TRBV25-1
clone size: few
J gene: TRBJ1-6
CDR3 protein: CASSESGRVNSPLHF
CDR3 DNA: TGTGCCAGCAGTGAAAGCGGACGGGTGAATTCACCCCTCCACTTT

D gene: TRBD1
V gene: TRBV9
clone size: NA
J gene: TRBJ1-1
CDR3 protein: CASSVEDRVGTEAFF
CDR3 DNA: TGTGCCAGCAGCGTAGAGGACAGGGTGGGGACTGAAGCTTTCTTT

D gene: NA
V gene: TRBV2
clone size: many
J gene: TRBJ1-2
CDR3 protein: CASSKGGWGGYTF
CDR3 DNA: TGTGCCAGCAGTAAAGGGGGATGGGGCGGCTACACCTTC

D gene: NA
V gene: TRBV4-1
clone size: many
J gene: TRBJ1-6
CDR3 protein: CASSHRYPLNSPLHF
CDR3 DNA: TGCGCCAGCAGCCACAGGTACCCATTGAATTCACCCCTCCACTTT

D gene: NA
V gene: TRBV5-1
clone size: NA
J gene: TRBJ2-7
CDR3 protein: CASSLGQASYEQYF
CDR3 DNA: TGCGCCAGCAGCTTGGGACAGGCTAGCTACGAGCAGTACTTC

D gene: NA
V gene: TRBV24-1
clone size: NA
J gene: TRBJ2-2
CDR3 protein: CATSASPPQNTGELFF
CDR3 DNA: TGTGCCACCAGTGCTAGCCCGCCCCAGAACACCGGGGAGCTGTTTTTT

D gene: TRBD2
V gene: TRBV25-1
clone size: NA
J gene: TRBJ2-2
CDR3 protein: CASSHPWAAGEAHTGELFF
CDR3 DNA: TGTGCCAGCAGCCATCCCTGGGCAGCGGGGGAGGCCCACACCGGGGAGCTGTTTTTT

D gene: NA
V gene: TRBV6-1
clone size: many
J gene: TRBJ1-2
CDR3 protein: CASNGAAGVGYTF
CDR3 DNA: TGTGCCAGCAATGGGGCGGCGGGAGTCGGCTACACCTTC

D gene: NA
V gene: TRBV20-1
clone size: many
J gene: TRBJ1-2
CDR3 protein: CSARRGGNYGYTF
CDR3 DNA: TGCAGTGCTAGACGGGGCGGAAACTATGGCTACACCTTC

D gene: NA
V gene: TRBV2
clone size: NA
J gene: TRBJ1-1
CDR3 protein: CASGAMGGKAFF
CDR3 DNA: TGTGCCAGCGGGGCCATGGGAGGGAAGGCTTTCTTT

D gene: TRBD2
V gene: TRBV10-3
clone size: NA
J gene: TRBJ2-3
CDR3 protein: CAISSGASTDTQYF
CDR3 DNA: TGTGCCATTTCCAGCGGGGCAAGCACAGATACGCAGTATTTT

D gene: TRBD1
V gene: TRBV6-2/TRBV6-3
clone size: NA
J gene: TRBJ1-1
CDR3 protein: CASTSGTGGTEAFF
CDR3 DNA: TGTGCCAGCACATCCGGGACAGGGGGGACTGAAGCTTTCTTT

D gene: TRBD2
V gene: TRBV5-1
clone size: NA
J gene: TRBJ2-1
CDR3 protein: CAGSSGTSGRGQFF
CDR3 DNA: TGCGCCGGCAGCTCTGGGACTAGCGGGAGGGGGCAGTTCTTC

D gene: NA
V gene: TRBV29-1
clone size: few
J gene: TRBJ1-4
CDR3 protein: CSVSEGEKLFF
CDR3 DNA: TGCAGCGTTTCGGAAGGAGAAAAACTGTTTTTT

D gene: NA
V gene: TRBV3-1
clone size: NA
J gene: TRBJ1-5
CDR3 protein: CASSQSDRVASNQPQHF
CDR3 DNA: TGTGCCAGCAGCCAATCGGACAGAGTTGCCAGTAATCAGCCCCAGCATTTT

D gene: NA
V gene: TRBV11-2
clone size: NA
J gene: TRBJ2-1
CDR3 protein: CASSSYTTGIEQFF
CDR3 DNA: TGTGCCAGCAGCTCGTATACTACAGGGATTGAGCAGTTCTTC

D gene: NA
V gene: TRBV19
clone size: many
J gene: TRBJ1-1
CDR3 protein: CASSMRARTEAFF
CDR3 DNA: TGTGCCAGTAGTATGAGGGCGCGGACTGAAGCTTTCTTT

D gene: NA
V gene: TRBV10-2
clone size: medium-sized
J gene: TRBJ1-6
CDR3 protein: CASRTETTRSPLHF
CDR3 DNA: TGCGCCAGCCGGACCGAGACGACGCGGTCACCCCTCCACTTT

D gene: NA
V gene: TRBV9
clone size: once
J gene: TRBJ2-3
CDR3 protein: CASSVAQQGRISDTQYF
CDR3 DNA: TGTGCCAGCAGCGTAGCTCAACAGGGGAGGATTTCAGATACGCAGTATTTT

D gene: NA
V gene: TRBV5-4
clone size: once
J gene: TRBJ2-1
CDR3 protein: CASSLVAGKNNEQFF
CDR3 DNA: TGTGCCAGCAGCTTGGTGGCGGGGAAGAACAATGAGCAGTTCTTC

D gene: TRBD1
V gene: TRBV9
clone size: many
J gene: TRBJ2-5
CDR3 protein: CASSVKGQSQETQYF
CDR3 DNA: TGTGCCAGCAGCGTAAAGGGACAGAGCCAAGAGACCCAGTACTTC

D gene: NA
V gene: TRBV24-1
clone size: NA
J gene: TRBJ1-2
CDR3 protein: CAGPRAGLDYGYTF
CDR3 DNA: TGTGCCGGGCCTAGGGCGGGGCTTGACTATGGCTACACCTTC

D gene: TRBD2
V gene: TRBV11-2
clone size: many
J gene: TRBJ2-1
CDR3 protein: CASSFSGGPLFEQFF
CDR3 DNA: TGTGCCAGCAGCTTTAGCGGGGGACCCCTATTTGAGCAGTTCTTC

D gene: TRBD1
V gene: TRBV20-1
clone size: NA
J gene: TRBJ1-6
CDR3 protein: CSARAGTDNSPLHF
CDR3 DNA: TGCAGTGCTAGAGCCGGGACAGATAATTCACCCCTCCACTTT

D gene: NA
V gene: TRBV10-3
clone size: many
J gene: TRBJ1-1
CDR3 protein: CASLVGLNTEAFF
CDR3 DNA: TGTGCCTCCCTGGTGGGCTTGAACACTGAAGCTTTCTTT

D gene: NA
V gene: TRBV6-1
clone size: many
J gene: TRBJ1-2
CDR3 protein: CASSEAGTGWHGYTF
CDR3 DNA: TGTGCCAGCAGTGAAGCAGGAACAGGGTGGCATGGCTACACCTTC

D gene: NA
V gene: TRBV11-3
clone size: NA
J gene: TRBJ1-1
CDR3 protein: CASSSGQNTEAFF
CDR3 DNA: TGTGCCAGCAGCTCGGGTCAGAACACTGAAGCTTTCTTT